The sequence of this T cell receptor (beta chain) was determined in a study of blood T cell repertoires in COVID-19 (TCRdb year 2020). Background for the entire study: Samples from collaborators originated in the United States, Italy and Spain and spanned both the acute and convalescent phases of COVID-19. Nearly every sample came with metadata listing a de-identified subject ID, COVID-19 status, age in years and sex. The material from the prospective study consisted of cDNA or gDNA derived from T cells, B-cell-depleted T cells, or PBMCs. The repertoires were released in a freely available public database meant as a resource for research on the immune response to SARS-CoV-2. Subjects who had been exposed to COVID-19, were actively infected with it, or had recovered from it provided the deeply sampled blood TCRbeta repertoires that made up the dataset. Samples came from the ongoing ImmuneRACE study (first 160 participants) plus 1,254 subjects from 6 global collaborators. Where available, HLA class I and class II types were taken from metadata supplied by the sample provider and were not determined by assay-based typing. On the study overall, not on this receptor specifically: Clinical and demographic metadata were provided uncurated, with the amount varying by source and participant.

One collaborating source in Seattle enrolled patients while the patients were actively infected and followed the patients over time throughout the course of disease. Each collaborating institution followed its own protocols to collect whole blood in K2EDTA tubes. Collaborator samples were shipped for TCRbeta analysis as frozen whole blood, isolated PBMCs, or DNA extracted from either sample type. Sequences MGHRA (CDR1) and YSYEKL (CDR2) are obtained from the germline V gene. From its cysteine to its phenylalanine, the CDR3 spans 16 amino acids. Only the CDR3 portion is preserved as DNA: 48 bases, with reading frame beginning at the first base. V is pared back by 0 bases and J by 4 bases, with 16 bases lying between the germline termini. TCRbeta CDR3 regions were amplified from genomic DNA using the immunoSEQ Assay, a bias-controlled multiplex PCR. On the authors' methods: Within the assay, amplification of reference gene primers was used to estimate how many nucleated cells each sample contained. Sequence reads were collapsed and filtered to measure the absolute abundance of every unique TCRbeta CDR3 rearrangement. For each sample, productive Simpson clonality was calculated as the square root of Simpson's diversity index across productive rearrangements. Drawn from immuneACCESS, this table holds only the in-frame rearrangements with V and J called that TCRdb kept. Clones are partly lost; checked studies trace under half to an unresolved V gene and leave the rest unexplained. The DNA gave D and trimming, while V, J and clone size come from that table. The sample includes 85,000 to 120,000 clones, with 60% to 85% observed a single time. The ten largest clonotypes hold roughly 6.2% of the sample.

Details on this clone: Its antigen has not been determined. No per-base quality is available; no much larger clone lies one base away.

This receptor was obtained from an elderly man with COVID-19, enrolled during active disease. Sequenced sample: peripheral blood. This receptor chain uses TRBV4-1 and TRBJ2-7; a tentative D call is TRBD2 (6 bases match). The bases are TGCGCCAGCAGCCAAGAGTGGGGGGAGTCCAAATACGAGCAGTACTTC. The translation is CASSQEWGESKYEQYF.